The 4 T cell receptor beta chains given below trace back to one sample, sequenced in a study of cytomegalovirus exposure and HLA in healthy donors (dated 2017 in TCRdb). Library preparation employed the immunoSEQ multiplex PCR assay. For the multiplex PCR, a mixture combining 60 forward primers for TCR Vbeta segments and 13 reverse primers for TCR Jbeta segments was used. TCRdb mirrors the immuneACCESS table, restricted to in-frame sequences. Some clones are absent from its copies; in checked studies, under half trace to an unresolved V gene, and the reason for the others is unknown. This sample holds roughly 150,000 clones; 70% to 80% were observed only once. The ten largest clones add up to 13% to 15% of the sample. The sequenced sample consisted of PBMCs. The receptors come from a woman in her forties in good health and CMV-seronegative.

This clone turned up a few times. The chain carries TRBV28 and TRBJ1-5; 12 bases match TRBD1. The CDR3 extends over 17 amino acids. The V gene's germline CDR1 is MDHEN and CDR2 SYDVKM. The V and J ends lost 8 bases and 7 bases, in that order; junction bases with no gene match: 15. CDR3 nucleotides: TGTGCCAGCGCTCTTCCGGGACAGGGGGCGCATGGGCAGCCCCAGCATTTT. It specifies CASALPGQGAHGQPQHF.

This clone was counted a few times. This rearrangement joins TRBV28 to TRBJ1-1; 8 nucleotides match TRBD1. After removal of 7 bases from V and 1 base from J, the junction contained 8 bases not matched to a gene. This CDR3 has 15 residues. CDR1 and CDR2 (germline): MDHEN, SYDVKM. The CDR3 region is CASTPTGVGNTEAFF. The DNA of the CDR3 is TGTGCCAGCACCCCGACAGGGGTAGGGAACACTGAAGCTTTCTTT.

The gene calls are TRBV4-3 and TRBJ2-3; no reliable D call. The CDR3 spans 15 residues. Germline CDR1 is LGHNA and CDR2 is YSLEER. Trimming cost V 0 bases and J 4 bases, with 11 bases left between them. The CDR3: CASSQDLQFADTQYF. In nucleotides, the CDR3 is TGCGCCAGCAGCCAAGATTTACAGTTCGCAGATACGCAGTATTTT.

This chain links TRBV19 with TRBJ1-1, with D maybe TRBD1 (5 bases). V was shortened by 7 bases and J by 3 bases, with 15 bases between the two germline ends. CDR1 and CDR2 (germline): LNHDA, SQIVND (reference sequence). CDR3 size: 14 residues. This chain's CDR3 is CASKPQGVHTEAFF. CDR3 nucleotides: TGTGCCAGTAAACCTCAAGGGGTACACACTGAAGCTTTCTTT.